This TCR beta chain was obtained from a study of blood T cell repertoires in COVID-19. The method was immunoSEQ multiplex PCR; TCRdb's version includes in-frame clones alone and lacks a portion of them. The sample consists of approximately 240,000 clones, 87% of them appearing once. Germline CDR1 SEHNR, CDR2 FQNEAQ (reference sequence). The CDR3 spans 17 residues. V trimming: 5 bases; J trimming: 11 bases; junction bases outside the gene matches: 19. The TCR was taken from a woman in her 30s with acute COVID-19. This rearrangement joins TRBV7-9 to TRBJ1-3, with 9 bases aligning to TRBD1. What was sequenced was PBMCs or T cells enriched from blood (not recorded which). For the CDR3, the DNA is TGTGCCAGCAGCCTAAGTTTGGTACGGGACAGGGCAACACCCATATATTTT. Its translation: CASSLSLVRDRATPIYF.